The 6 T cell receptor beta chains below come from one sample, sequenced in a study of T cell changes during pregnancy in multiple sclerosis. Measured with immunoSEQ multiplex PCR; TCRdb has only the in-frame clones, and not every one. The table shows about 100,000 clones, with approximately 93% occurring only once. Sequenced material: peripheral blood, taken after pregnancy. Every receptor here comes from a female donor with multiple sclerosis, enrolled in a pregnancy study.

This chain uses TRBV7-2 with TRBJ2-5; D might be TRBD2 (6 bases). Germline V gene data show CDR1 as SGHTA and CDR2 as FQGNSA. V lost 7 bases and J 4 bases, leaving 13 bases between the germline ends. The CDR3 is made up of 13 amino acids. The CDR3 loop is CASTRGELETQYF. In DNA, the CDR3 is TGTGCCAGCACCCGCGGGGAGTTAGAGACCCAGTACTTC.

The rearrangement joins TRBV14 to TRBJ2-2; TRBD2 matches 7 bases. The CDR3 has 16 amino acids. The J segment lost 2 bases and the V segment lost 4 bases, leaving 7 bases of the junction unmatched. In germline, CDR1 is SGHDN, CDR2 FVKESK. The CDR3 protein is CASSPPGGGNTGELFF. The CDR3 region has the DNA TGTGCCAGCAGCCCCCCCGGCGGGGGAAACACCGGGGAGCTGTTTTTT.

This chain uses TRBV5-6 with TRBJ2-5; possibly TRBD1 for D (5 bases). The length of the CDR3 is 14 residues. The V gene's germline CDR1 is SGHDT and CDR2 YYEEEE. Trimming stripped 0 bases from V and 1 base from J, with 7 bases between. DNA for the CDR3: TGTGCCAGCAGCTTGGGTACAGGCCAAGAGACCCAGTACTTC. Protein sequence: CASSLGTGQETQYF.

The rearrangement uses TRBV6-5 and TRBJ1-1; D is ambiguous. Trimming took off 8 bases at V and 0 bases at J, with 10 bases between the two ends. This CDR3 has 13 amino acids. The germline V gene encodes CDR1 MNHEY and CDR2 SVGAGI. The CDR3 loop is CASLSWLNTEAFF. Written as DNA, the CDR3 is TGTGCCAGCTTGAGTTGGTTGAACACTGAAGCTTTCTTT.

The chain has TRBV19 and TRBJ1-1; 7 bases fit TRBD1. CDR1 and CDR2 (germline): LNHDA, SQIVND (reference sequence). V gave up 6 bases and J gave up 10 bases; unmatched junction bases: 5. The CDR3 has 11 amino acids. The CDR3 is CASRQDRAAFF. CDR3 nucleotides: TGTGCCAGTAGACAAGACAGGGCAGCTTTCTTT.

The chain couples TRBV11-2 to TRBJ2-3; 9 positions match TRBD1. With 6 bases clipped from V and 2 bases from J, the junction kept 15 bases outside the gene matches. The CDR3 is made up of 18 amino acids. The germline V gene encodes CDR1 SGHAT and CDR2 FQNNGV. CDR3 residues: CASSSKIPGQGSTDTQYF. The CDR3 DNA reads as TGTGCCAGCAGTAGCAAGATCCCGGGACAGGGATCCACAGATACGCAGTATTTT.